Reported below is one TCR beta chain. The target antigen is unknown. This sample is part of a study of T cell responses to AZD1222 COVID-19 vaccine. In the study overall: Pooling of second doses given at about 4 or about 12 weeks was done.

The repertoire was sequenced with immunoSEQ multiplex PCR; TCRdb's copy has only in-frame clones and lacks some. The sample holds about 100,000 clones; about 90% are singletons and the top ten take roughly a fifth. Whole-study results and caveats: Once two AZD1222 doses were given, Spike-specific TCR breadth and depth went up. Clonal diversity was possibly underestimated, and the donors were mostly white British, with more females. Seropositive at baseline were only a handful of AZD1222 recipients.

The ends lost 4 bases at V and 2 bases at J; junction bases unmatched: 8. The CDR3 loop spans 15 amino acids. CDR1 and CDR2 (germline): SGHRS, YFSETQ. Sample: peripheral blood, taken on day 0 of AZD1222 vaccination. The J gene is TRBJ2-5, the V gene TRBV5-1, with 7 positions matching TRBD1. The origin of this receptor is an adult in good health. The CDR3 DNA sequence: TGCGCCAGCAGCACCCGGGACAGCAGACAAGAGACCCAGTACTTC. Protein: CASSTRDSRQETQYF. Complete variable domain (other parts from reference TRBV5-1 and TRBJ2-5): KAGVTQTPRYLIKTRGQQVTLSCSPISGHRSVSWYQQTPGQGLQFLFEYFSETQRNKGNFPGRFSGRQFSNSRSEMNVSTLELGDSALYLCASSTRDSRQETQYFGPGTRLLVL.